These 4 T cell receptor beta chains originate from one sample sequenced in a study of cytomegalovirus exposure and HLA in healthy donors. The PCR used 60 Vbeta and 13 Jbeta primers. The protocol was immunoSEQ multiplex PCR, while the TCRdb copy is restricted to in-frame clones and leaves out a portion. The sample lists roughly 99,000 clones; about 81% were seen once. Sequenced input: PBMCs. These receptors were obtained from a man in his thirties or forties in good health and CMV-seropositive.

CDR3 nucleotides: TGTGCCAGCGGGAACCGGGGGGACTATGGCTACACCTTC. Amino acid sequence: CASGNRGDYGYTF. This rearrangement joins TRBV6-5 to TRBJ1-2, with D possibly matching TRBD1 (5 bases). This CDR3 region has 13 residues. The V end lost 8 bases, the J end lost 3 bases, and 13 bases lay between the germline ends. CDR1 and CDR2 from the germline V gene are MNHEY and SVGAGI.

The chain has TRBV10-2 and TRBJ2-5, with D perhaps matching TRBD1 (6 bases). The CDR3 covers 14 residues. CDR1 WSHSY and CDR2 SAAADI come from the germline V gene. Trimming took 3 bases from V and 2 from J, leaving 10 bases between them. The CDR3 loop is CASSESDSQETQYF. In DNA form, the CDR3 reads TGCGCCAGCAGTGAATCGGACAGTCAAGAGACCCAGTACTTC.

This CDR3 is CSVGGWTYQETQYF. CDR3 bases: TGCAGCGTGGGGGGTTGGACATACCAAGAGACCCAGTACTTC. The genes are TRBV29-1 and TRBJ2-5, with D tentatively TRBD2 (6 bases). The CDR3 length is 14 residues. In germline, CDR1 is SQVTM, CDR2 ANQGSEA. The V end lost 6 bases, the J end lost 0 bases, and 14 bases lay between the germline ends.

The J gene is TRBJ2-1, the V gene TRBV19, with D possibly being TRBD2 (5 bases). CDR3 size: 15 residues. V lost 5 bases and J 10 bases, leaving 21 bases between the germline ends. Germline assignment: CDR1 LNHDA and CDR2 SQIVND (reference sequence). CDR3 DNA sequence: TGTGCCAGTAGTGCGCCCCGGAACAGAGGGCTGGAGCAGTTCTTC. It is translated as CASSAPRNRGLEQFF.